The 16 T cell receptor beta chains in this list originate from one sample, sequenced in a study of OX40 agonist ivuxolimab in advanced cancers. Assay: immunoSEQ multiplex PCR; the TCRdb copy retains only in-frame clones and omits some. The sample lists more than 95,000 clones, roughly 95% occurring once. The starting material was CD4+ or CD8+ T cells sorted from blood, obtained in a trial of the OX40 agonist ivuxolimab. The receptors originated from an adult with an advanced solid tumor such as melanoma, head and neck, liver or kidney cancer.

The rearrangement uses TRBV25-1 and TRBJ2-5; possibly TRBD1 for D (6 bases). V was cut by 4 bases and J by 1 base, with 19 bases left in between. The CDR3 extends over 17 amino acids. From germline, CDR1 is MGHDK and CDR2 SYGVNS. The CDR3 bases are TGTGCCAGCAGTGGAAGGCTTTTCAGGGGCACCCAAGAGACCCAGTACTTC. The encoded protein is CASSGRLFRGTQETQYF. Full variable domain (rest looked up from reference TRBV25-1 and TRBJ2-5): EADIYQTPRYLVIGTGKKITLECSQTMGHDKMYWYQQDPGMELHLIHYSYGVNSTEKGDLSSESTVSRIRTEHFPLTLESARPSHTSQYLCASSGRLFRGTQETQYFGPGTRLLVL.

Worth noting for this clone: A junction end diverges from the germline sequence, so it may reflect a read error. The V gene is TRBV12-5, the J gene TRBJ1-3, with unresolved D. The CDR3 runs to 12 residues. Germline assignment: CDR1 LGHNT and CDR2 FRNRAP. The DNA of the CDR3 is TGTGCTAGTGGTTCCTCTGGCAACACCATATATTTT. Translating it yields CASGSSGNTIYF.

The chain combines TRBV19 with TRBJ1-3; the match to TRBD1 covers 7 bases. Germline assignment: CDR1 LNHDA and CDR2 SQIVND (reference sequence). The CDR3 length is 17 residues. The V segment lost 3 bases and the J segment 4 bases; nucleotides outside the gene matches: 12. The CDR3 DNA follows: TGTGCCAGTAGTATGTCCGTTGACAGGGAAAACGGAAACACCATATATTTT. Amino acid sequence: CASSMSVDRENGNTIYF.

The chain carries TRBV7-2 and TRBJ1-1; 8 bases align to TRBD1. The CDR3 consists of 14 residues. Looked up from germline, CDR1 is SGHTA and CDR2 is FQGNSA. V was pared by 7 bases and J by 5 bases, with 9 bases of the junction left unmatched. CDR3 in DNA: TGTGCCAGCACCGACCCGAACAGGGGGACTGAAGCTTTCTTT. Translation gives CASTDPNRGTEAFF.

The chain has TRBV7-2 and TRBJ1-5; D not certain. Trimming cost V 2 bases and J 5 bases, with 7 bases left between them. CDR3 size: 13 residues. Germline V CDR1 and CDR2: SGHTA, FQGNSA. The CDR3 protein is CASSLTLDQPQHF. CDR3 sequence (DNA): TGTGCCAGCAGCTTAACTCTTGATCAGCCCCAGCATTTT.

This sequence joins TRBV19 and TRBJ2-2; TRBD1 aligns across 10 bases. Germline CDR1 LNHDA, CDR2 SQIVND (reference sequence). The J segment lost 4 bases and the V segment lost 6 bases, leaving 5 bases of the junction unmatched. The CDR3 totals 15 residues. CDR3 amino acids: CASRRQGAGTGELFF. In nucleotides, the CDR3 is TGTGCCAGTAGACGACAGGGGGCGGGCACCGGGGAGCTGTTTTTT. Drawing the rest from reference TRBV19 and TRBJ2-2, the complete variable domain is DGGITQSPKYLFRKEGQNVTLSCEQNLNHDAMYWYRQDPGQGLRLIYYSQIVNDFQKGDIAEGYSVSREKKESFPLTVTSAQKNPTAFYLCASRRQGAGTGELFFGEGSRLTVL.

This clone was seen once. This rearrangement joins TRBV7-2 to TRBJ2-4; 10 bases align to TRBD2. CDR1 SGHTA and CDR2 FQGNSA come from the germline V gene. The CDR3 is 16 residues long. Trimming cost V 5 bases and J 8 bases; bases outside gene matches: 12. As DNA, the CDR3 is TGTGCCAGCAGCCCAGCGGGAGGGCCTTCAAGGGACATTCAGTACTTC. It is translated as CASSPAGGPSRDIQYF.

V gene TRBV29-1 combines with J gene TRBJ1-1; TRBD1 might be the D (6 bases). Germline lookup yields CDR1 SQVTM and CDR2 ANQGSEA. The CDR3 runs to 11 residues. V lost 4 bases and J 7 bases, leaving 10 bases between the germline ends. CDR3: CSVVGAHEAFF. In nucleotides, the CDR3 is TGCAGCGTTGTGGGGGCTCATGAAGCTTTCTTT.

The V gene is TRBV18, the J gene TRBJ1-3, with D hard to call. The V gene lost 5 bases and the J gene lost 0 bases, with 11 bases spanning the gap. The germline V gene has CDR1 KGHSH and CDR2 LQKENI. CDR3 length: 15 residues. CDR3 in amino acids: CASSREASSGNTIYF. The CDR3 DNA sequence: TGTGCCAGCTCAAGGGAGGCCAGCTCTGGAAACACCATATATTTT.

CDR3: CASSLPAGPYGYTF. In DNA, the CDR3 is TGTGCCAGCAGTTTACCGGCAGGCCCCTATGGCTACACCTTC. The chain has TRBV28 and TRBJ1-2; no definite D call. The CDR3 length is 14 residues. V was clipped by 2 bases and J by 4 bases, with 11 bases between them. From germline, CDR1 is MDHEN and CDR2 SYDVKM.

The CDR3: CASSVYRTDTQYF. In nucleotides, the CDR3 is TGCGCCAGCAGCGTATACCGCACAGATACGCAGTATTTT. J is TRBJ2-3 and V is TRBV5-1; D gene unclear. The CDR3 is 13 residues long. Germline assignment: CDR1 SGHRS and CDR2 YFSETQ. With 4 bases removed from V and 1 base from J, the gap between germline ends came to 7 bases.

The chain couples TRBV20-1 to TRBJ2-1; D not resolved. The V gene lost 2 bases and the J gene lost 4 bases, with 0 bases spanning the gap. This CDR3 region has 10 residues. From germline, CDR1 is DFQATT and CDR2 SNEGSKA (reference sequence). The CDR3 DNA sequence: TGCAGTGCTAGATACAATGAGCAGTTCTTC. Residues: CSARYNEQFF.

The genes are TRBV4-2 and TRBJ1-2; TRBD1 matches 9 bases. Unmatched junction bases numbered 8, after V lost 1 base and J lost 2 bases. This CDR3 region has 17 residues. Looked up from germline, CDR1 is LGHNA and CDR2 is YNFKEQ. CDR3 in DNA: TGTGCCAGCAGCCAAGTTAAGGGTGGGACAGGGAACTATGGCTACACCTTC. Translation gives CASSQVKGGTGNYGYTF.

The chain employs TRBV28 and TRBJ1-1; the D is unclear. The CDR3 runs 11 residues. CDR1 and CDR2 from the germline V gene are MDHEN and SYDVKM. Trimming stripped 8 bases from V and 3 bases from J, with 7 bases between. CDR3 protein: CASRLDTEAFF. DNA for the CDR3: TGTGCCAGCCGGTTAGACACTGAAGCTTTCTTT.

The chain has TRBV28 and TRBJ2-7; no definite D call. The CDR3 is 11 amino acids. The germline gives CDR1 MDHEN, CDR2 SYDVKM. With 3 bases removed from V and 6 bases from J, the gap between germline ends came to 6 bases. The CDR3 nucleotides read TGTGCCAGCAGTTTGGATCTCGAGCAGTACTTC. Protein: CASSLDLEQYF. Looking up the rest from reference TRBV28 and TRBJ2-7 gives the full variable domain: DVKVTQSSRYLVKRTGEKVFLECVQDMDHENMFWYRQDPGLGLRLIYFSYDVKMKEKGDIPEGYSVSREKKERFSLILESASTNQTSMYLCASSLDLEQYFGPGTRLTVT.

The chain links TRBV6-5 to TRBJ2-3; TRBD2 aligns across 8 bases. The length of the CDR3 is 15 residues. V trimming: 3 bases; J trimming: 5 bases; junction bases outside the gene matches: 7. Germline assignment: CDR1 MNHEY and CDR2 SVGAGI. The CDR3 reads CASSYGLAGRDTQYF. The CDR3 DNA sequence: TGTGCCAGCAGTTATGGACTAGCAGGGAGAGATACGCAGTATTTT.